This T cell receptor beta chain was documented in a study of CD8+CD57+ T cells in acquired aplastic anemia. The overall study: 3 to 4 ug was the average amount of DNA from sorted CD4+ and CD8+ cells. Findings of the study overall: Between patients and controls, twenty-nine CD8+ CDR3 sequences were found in common. With respect to CD8+ Simpson's diversity, patients and controls did not differ significantly.

A remark on this clonotype: Its target is not known.

Genomic DNA constituted the template upon which TCR beta VDJ and CDR3 profiling was performed. TCRdb analysed the reads with MiXCR anew, one entry per CDR3 protein. The data contain roughly 160,000 distinct CDR3 sequences, 50% to 75% of them singletons. This CDR3 comprises 13 residues. Germline V lookup: CDR1 LNHNV, CDR2 YYDKDF (reference sequence). Trimming cost V 3 bases and J 3 bases, with 8 bases left between them. Sample: sorted CD4+, CD8+, or CD8+CD57+ T cells (not recorded which) from PBMCs. The chain links TRBV15 to TRBJ1-2; D is undetermined. The origin of this receptor is a human donor in good health. In DNA, the CDR3 is TGTGCCACCAGCAGCGGGGAAGACTATGGCTACACCTTC. Encoded protein: CATSSGEDYGYTF.